This T cell receptor (beta chain) was sequenced for a study of blood T cell repertoires in COVID-19. Study information: The samples span acute and convalescent COVID-19 from the United States, Italy and Spain. Sample material is recorded as cDNA or gDNA derived from T cells, B-cell-depleted T cells, or PBMCs.

CDR1 SGHTA and CDR2 FQGNSA come from the germline V gene. CDR3 length: 11 amino acids. V was trimmed by 6 bases and J by 3 bases, leaving 5 bases between them. In the authors' workflow: By means of reference gene primer amplification, nucleated cell counts were estimated. Using immunoSEQ multiplex PCR, the repertoire was profiled, and TCRdb retains in-frame clones only, with some absent. V and J calls and clone size are copied from that table; D and trimming were computed from the DNA. The sample includes fewer than 200,000 clones, around 80% seen only once; the top ten take roughly 8%. This sequence was found in a man aged 60 to 69 with acute or convalescent COVID-19. What was sequenced was peripheral blood. V and J are TRBV7-2 and TRBJ1-1; D call uncertain. CDR3 sequence (DNA): TGTGCCAGCAGTCGCGACACTGAAGCTTTCTTT. Translated, it gives CASSRDTEAFF.